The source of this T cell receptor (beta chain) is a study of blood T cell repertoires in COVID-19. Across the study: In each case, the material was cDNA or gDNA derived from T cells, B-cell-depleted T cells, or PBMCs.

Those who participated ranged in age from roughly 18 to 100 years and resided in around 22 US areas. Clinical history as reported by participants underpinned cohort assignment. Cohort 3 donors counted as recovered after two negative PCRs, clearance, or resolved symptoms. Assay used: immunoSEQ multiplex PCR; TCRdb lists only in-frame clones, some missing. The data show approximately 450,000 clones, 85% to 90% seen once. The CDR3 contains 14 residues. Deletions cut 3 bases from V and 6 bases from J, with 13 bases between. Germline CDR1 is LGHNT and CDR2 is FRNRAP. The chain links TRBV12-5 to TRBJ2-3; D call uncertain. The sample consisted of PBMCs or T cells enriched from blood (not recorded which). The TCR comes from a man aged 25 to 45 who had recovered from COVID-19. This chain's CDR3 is CASGFLQSVDTQYF. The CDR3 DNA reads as TGTGCTAGTGGTTTTTTACAGTCTGTCGATACGCAGTATTTT.